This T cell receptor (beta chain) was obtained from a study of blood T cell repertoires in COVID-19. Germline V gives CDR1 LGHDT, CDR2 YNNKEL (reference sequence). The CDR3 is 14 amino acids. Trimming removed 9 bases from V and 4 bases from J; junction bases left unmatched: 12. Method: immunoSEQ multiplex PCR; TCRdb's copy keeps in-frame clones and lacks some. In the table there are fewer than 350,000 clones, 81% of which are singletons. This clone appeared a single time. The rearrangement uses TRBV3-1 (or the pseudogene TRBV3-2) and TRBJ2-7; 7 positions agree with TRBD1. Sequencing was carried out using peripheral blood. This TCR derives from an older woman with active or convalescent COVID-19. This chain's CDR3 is CASTRGQTVYEQYF. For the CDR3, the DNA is TGTGCCAGTACTCGGGGACAGACCGTTTACGAGCAGTACTTC.